This T cell receptor beta chain derives from a study of cytomegalovirus exposure and HLA in healthy donors. Across the whole study: Later analysis reported that the approximately 130 validation repertoires shared the platform of the 650 to 700 first-cohort repertoires. Study-wide points: The investigators catalogued under 200 TCR beta chains as cytomegalovirus-associated. The authors confirmed in vitro that three CMV-associated chains were specific for CMV antigens.

Some clones are missing from TCRdb's copy, which holds only in-frame ones; the method was immunoSEQ multiplex PCR. The sample comprises roughly 200,000 clones, about three quarters of which are singletons, and roughly 1.2% rests with the top ten. As regards this clone: Its antigen is unknown.

The source is a woman aged 25 to 39 in good health and CMV-seronegative. Sequencing was performed on PBMCs.

Here the CDR3 DNA reads TGTGCCAGCAGCAAGACTAGCGGGGGGGCCCGGAATGAGCAGTTCTTC. It translates to CASSKTSGGARNEQFF. The rearrangement joins TRBV5-6 to TRBJ2-1; 14 positions agree with TRBD2. J was trimmed by 7 bases and V by 4 bases; bases with no gene match: 7. CDR1 is SGHDT and CDR2 is YYEEEE in the germline V gene. The length of the CDR3 is 16 residues.